This entry lists 20 T cell receptor beta chains sequenced from one sample in a study of neurological immune-mediated disorders (dated by TCRdb to between 2019 and 2020). Preparation of the library involved 5' RACE. Sequencing was carried out with an Illumina HiSeq 2500. The public reads were run again by TCRdb, first through fastp at Q25 and then through MiXCR, and only productive beta chains were kept. Under each unique CDR3 protein, matching rows form one entry showing the most common genes and DNA. The sample table records some 66,000 distinct CDR3 sequences; 4.1% of these occur just once. The ten largest make up more than 2.5% of the sample. The sample was PBMCs. The receptors originated from a man aged 50-59 years with multiple sclerosis.

This clonotype was picked up many times. The chain combines TRBV24-1 with TRBJ1-5; D gene unclear. The CDR3 runs 14 residues. In germline, CDR1 is KGHDR, CDR2 SFDVKD. V gave up 3 bases and J gave up 4 bases, with 9 bases separating them. DNA for the CDR3: TGTGCCACCAGTGATCCGACTGTAAATCAGCCCCAGCATTTT. Protein: CATSDPTVNQPQHF.

The chain recombines TRBV11-2 with TRBJ2-2; the D is unclear. The V and J ends lost 6 bases and 8 bases respectively, with 7 bases between them. This CDR3 has 11 amino acids. CDR1 and CDR2 from the germline V gene are SGHAT and FQNNGV. The CDR3 DNA sequence: TGTGCCAGCAGATTTAGTGGGGAGCTGTTTTTT. Its translation: CASRFSGELFF.

This clonotype was seen repeatedly, ten times or more. V usage is TRBV7-2 and J usage is TRBJ2-1; 12 positions agree with TRBD2. J was trimmed by 15 bases and V by 1 base; bases with no gene match: 7. Germline V CDR1 and CDR2: SGHTA, FQGNSA. There are 14 residues in the CDR3. The CDR3 spells CASSLVRTSGVSFF. The CDR3 coding sequence is TGTGCCAGCAGCTTAGTGAGGACTAGCGGGGTTTCGTTCTTC. The whole variable domain, remainder taken from reference TRBV7-2 and TRBJ2-1, is GAGVSQSPSNKVTEKGKDVELRCDPISGHTALYWYRQSLGQGLEFLIYFQGNSAPDKSGLPSDRFSAERTGGSVSTLTIQRTQQEDSAVYLCASSLVRTSGVSFFGPGTRLTVL.

V and J are TRBV2 and TRBJ2-2; tentatively, D is TRBD1 (6 bases). Germline loops: CDR1 SNHLY, CDR2 FYNNEI. This CDR3 spans 14 amino acids. The V gene lost 6 bases and the J gene lost 3 bases, with 11 bases spanning the gap. DNA for the CDR3: TGTGCCAGCAGCCAGAACAGGGACACCGGGGAGCTGTTTTTT. Translated: CASSQNRDTGELFF.

This clonotype was counted ten times or more. This rearrangement joins TRBV6-5 to TRBJ1-5; D gene uncertain. Germline CDR1 is MNHEY and CDR2 is SVGAGI. The length of the CDR3 is 13 residues. V lost 0 bases and J 6 bases, leaving 6 bases between the germline ends. The CDR3 reads CASSYSISQPQHF. The CDR3 DNA follows: TGTGCCAGCAGTTACTCGATAAGTCAGCCCCAGCATTTT.

This clonotype was counted at least ten times. The chain recombines TRBV5-1 with TRBJ2-2, with TRBD2 identical over 9 bases. Germline trimming cut 0 bases from V and 8 bases from J; bases unmatched to any gene: 11. Germline CDR1 is SGHRS and CDR2 is YFSETQ. The CDR3 is made up of 17 amino acids. The CDR3 bases are TGCGCCAGCAGCTTGGCCTCCGGTAGCGGGAGAGGTGGGGAGCTGTTTTTT. It encodes CASSLASGSGRGGELFF.

This clonotype has a handful of counts. The CDR3 here is CSATGDRANTDTQYF. The CDR3 DNA is TGCAGTGCTACAGGGGACAGGGCCAACACAGATACGCAGTATTTT. The chain links TRBV20-1 to TRBJ2-3, with 9 bases matching TRBD1. This CDR3 has 15 amino acids. V gave up 4 bases and J gave up 2 bases; unmatched junction bases: 7. Germline loops: CDR1 DFQATT, CDR2 SNEGSKA (reference sequence).

In its sample, this clonotype was seen once. This may be a read error: a much more frequent sequence differs by one nucleotide. The chain has TRBV29-1 and TRBJ1-1; D possibly corresponds to TRBD1 (6 bases). Trimming took off 6 bases at V and 1 base at J, with 9 bases between the two ends. This CDR3 is 12 amino acids long. The V gene's germline CDR1 is SQVTM and CDR2 ANQGSEA. CDR3 amino acids: CSVGAWNTEAFF. CDR3 sequence (DNA): TGCAGCGTGGGGGCGTGGAACACTGAAGCTTTCTTT.

In this sample, this clonotype turned up many times. The J gene is TRBJ2-2, the V gene TRBV5-1; D is uncertain. Germline CDR1 and CDR2: SGHRS and YFSETQ. The CDR3 contains 13 residues. Trimming stripped 2 bases from V and 5 bases from J, with 7 bases between. CDR3 nucleotide sequence: TGCGCCAGCAGCTTTCCGGCGACCGGGGAGCTGTTTTTT. Translation: CASSFPATGELFF.

This clonotype was recorded many times. This chain connects TRBV7-9 to TRBJ1-2; 7 bases agree with TRBD1. Germline loops: CDR1 SEHNR, CDR2 FQNEAQ (reference sequence). After removal of 0 bases from V and 0 bases from J, the junction contained 10 bases not matched to a gene. This CDR3 spans 18 amino acids. The DNA for the CDR3 is TGTGCCAGCAGCTTAGCTCTGTGGACAGGAGCAGCTAACTATGGCTACACCTTC. Translating it yields CASSLALWTGAANYGYTF.

This clonotype was detected ten times or more. This sequence joins TRBV4-1 and TRBJ2-7, with D possibly matching TRBD2 (7 bases). V lost 1 base to trimming and J lost 7 bases, with 17 bases between them. The CDR3 has 15 amino acids. Germline CDR1 and CDR2: MGHRA and YSYEKL. CDR3 sequence reads: CASSQGRGGPEEQYF. CDR3 in DNA: TGCGCCAGCAGCCAAGGGAGGGGGGGGCCTGAGGAGCAGTACTTC.

This clonotype has only a few counts. V is TRBV7-9 and J is TRBJ1-6, with D hard to call. Germline loops: CDR1 SEHNR, CDR2 FQNEAQ (reference sequence). Trimming left V 5 bases short and J 6 bases short, with 8 bases between. The CDR3 has 13 amino acids. CDR3 DNA: TGTGCCAGCAGCGACAATTTTAATTCACCCCTCCACTTT. Its protein is CASSDNFNSPLHF.

The chain uses TRBV20-1 and TRBJ2-3, with D possibly TRBD2 on 5 matching bases. The CDR3 is made up of 15 amino acids. Germline-derived CDR1 and CDR2 are DFQATT and SNEGSKA (reference sequence). With 0 bases removed from V and 0 bases from J, the gap between germline ends came to 10 bases. CDR3 loop: CSARDTQRSTDTQYF. The DNA for the CDR3 is TGCAGTGCTAGAGATACACAGCGGAGCACAGATACGCAGTATTTT.

In its sample, this clonotype was seen many times. The V call is TRBV7-9, the J call TRBJ2-3, with no clear D. The CDR3 sequence is 14 residues long. CDR1 and CDR2 (germline): SEHNR, FQNEAQ (reference sequence). Trimming removed 2 bases at V and 6 bases at J, with 12 bases between. CDR3 bases: TGTGCCAGCAGCTTACATGACCGGTTGGATACGCAGTATTTT. Its protein is CASSLHDRLDTQYF.

This clonotype has only a few counts. The chain employs TRBV6-2 or TRBV6-3 and TRBJ2-7; TRBD1 matches at 9 bases. The germline V gene has CDR1 MNHEY and CDR2 SVGEGT. CDR3 size: 15 residues. V dropped 7 bases and J dropped 3; count of bases not matched to a gene: 10. The CDR3 loop is CASISLGTGIYEQYF. CDR3 nucleotide sequence: TGTGCCAGCATTTCTCTCGGGACAGGGATCTACGAGCAGTACTTC.

In its sample, this clonotype was seen many times. The CDR3 loop reads CASSLYQAVKGAPDTQYF. CDR3 bases: TGTGCCAGCAGCTTATATCAGGCGGTTAAAGGGGCTCCGGATACGCAGTATTTT. J is TRBJ2-3 and V is TRBV7-2; D possibly corresponds to TRBD1 (5 bases). This CDR3 spans 18 amino acids. The germline CDR1 and CDR2 sequences are SGHTA and FQGNSA. The ends were cut back, 2 bases at V and 6 bases at J, with 24 bases in the middle.

This clonotype has a count of ten or more. This chain connects TRBV18 to TRBJ1-2; the D gene is possibly TRBD1 (6 bases). The V gene lost 6 bases and the J gene lost 7 bases, with 15 bases spanning the gap. Germline V gives CDR1 KGHSH, CDR2 LQKENI. The CDR3 loop spans 13 amino acids. The CDR3 region is CASSIDRSGGYTF. CDR3 in DNA: TGTGCCAGCTCGATTGACAGGTCCGGTGGCTACACCTTC.

This clonotype was detected ten times or more. The chain couples TRBV7-2 to TRBJ2-1, with no clear D. CDR3 length: 15 residues. V was trimmed by 3 bases and J by 0 bases, leaving 9 bases between them. The germline V gene has CDR1 SGHTA and CDR2 FQGNSA. The CDR3 DNA sequence: TGTGCCAGCAGCTTTGCAAAGAGCTCCTACAATGAGCAGTTCTTC. It encodes CASSFAKSSYNEQFF.

The table lists this clonotype with a few counts. A much larger clone is a single base away; this may be a read error. It is likely a read error, because the conserved phenylalanine at the end of the CDR3 is missing. The CDR3 sequence is CSASWTGGGQPQHI. CDR3 nucleotides: TGCAGTGCTTCTTGGACAGGGGGTGGTCAGCCCCAGCATATT. The chain combines TRBV20-1 with TRBJ1-5; 10 nucleotides align to TRBD1. The V and J ends lost 5 bases and 6 bases, in that order; junction bases with no gene match: 7. Germline CDR1 is DFQATT and CDR2 is SNEGSKA (reference sequence). This CDR3 is 14 amino acids long.

In its sample, this clonotype was seen many times. The V and J genes are TRBV20-1 and TRBJ2-7, with 7 bases fitting TRBD1. With V trimmed by 4 bases and J by 0 bases, 6 bases remained unmatched. There are 14 residues in the CDR3. Germline-derived CDR1 and CDR2 are DFQATT and SNEGSKA (reference sequence). CDR3: CSAKDRESSYEQYV. For the CDR3, the DNA is TGCAGTGCTAAAGACAGGGAGAGCTCCTACGAGCAGTACGTC.